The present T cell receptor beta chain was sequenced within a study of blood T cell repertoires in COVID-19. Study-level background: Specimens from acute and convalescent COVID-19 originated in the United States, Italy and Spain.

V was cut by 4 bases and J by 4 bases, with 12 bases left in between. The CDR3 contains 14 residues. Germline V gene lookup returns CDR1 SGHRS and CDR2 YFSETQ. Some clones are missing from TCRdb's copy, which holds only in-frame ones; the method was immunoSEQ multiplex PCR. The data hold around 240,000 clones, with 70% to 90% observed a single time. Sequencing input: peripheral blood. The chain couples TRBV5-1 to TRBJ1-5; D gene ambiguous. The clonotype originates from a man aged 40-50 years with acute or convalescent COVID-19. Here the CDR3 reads CASSRAGLNQPQHF. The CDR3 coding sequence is TGCGCCAGCAGCCGAGCGGGTTTAAATCAGCCCCAGCATTTT.